This T cell receptor beta chain was sequenced for a study of post-analysis software for immune sequencing data. The authors incorporated unique molecular identifiers into the TCR beta cDNA libraries. TCRdb itself ran the PCR reads through MiXCR, one entry per CDR3 protein. The sample lists about 400,000 distinct CDR3 sequences, 30% to 45% occurring once. Study-level points and caveats: Elevated frequency relative to controls characterized a handful of TRBV segments in patients, TRBV5-6, TRBV5-1 and TRBV20-1 among them.

Germline V lookup: CDR1 MGHRA, CDR2 YSYEKL. The CDR3 has 14 residues. V lost 4 bases, J lost 4 bases, and 13 bases lay in between. This clonotype was counted ten times or more. Its cognate antigen is unknown. Sequencing was done on a sample of blood. The rearrangement links TRBV4-1 to TRBJ2-5; either TRBD1 or TRBD2 may supply D (5 bases each). This receptor was identified in a girl between 5 and 17 years old with multiple sclerosis. This CDR3 is CASSPLGAGETQYF. The CDR3 DNA reads as TGCGCCAGCAGCCCTTTAGGGGCGGGAGAGACCCAGTACTTC.